This TCR beta chain stems from a study of blood T cells in healthy people across ages. Study conclusions and caveats: Comparison with aged donors showed that long-lived donors had more naive CD4+ cells and higher diversity.

The germline V gene has CDR1 SGHTA and CDR2 FQGNSA. The ends were cut back, 4 bases at V and 0 bases at J, with 15 bases in the middle. This CDR3 comprises 16 residues. It was with a sample-barcoded 5' primer and a J-beta primer mix that a second PCR of about 6 to 12 cycles was run. TCRdb reprocessed the 5' RACE reads with MiXCR, giving one entry per CDR3 protein. The table shows 1.8 million or so distinct CDR3 sequences, with about two fifths occurring only once. A remark on this clonotype: Its antigen is not known.

The specimen was blood. The receptor comes from a human donor in good health. The V gene is TRBV7-2, the J gene TRBJ1-1; a possible D gene is TRBD1 (6 bases). The CDR3 DNA reads as TGTGCCAGCAGCTCCCAGACAGGTCCTATGAACACTGAAGCTTTCTTT. Its translation: CASSSQTGPMNTEAFF. Complete variable domain (other parts from reference TRBV7-2 and TRBJ1-1): GAGVSQSPSNKVTEKGKDVELRCDPISGHTALYWYRQSLGQGLEFLIYFQGNSAPDKSGLPSDRFSAERTGGSVSTLTIQRTQQEDSAVYLCASSSQTGPMNTEAFFGQGTRLTVV.